These 31 T cell receptor beta chains originate from one sample sequenced in a study of blood T cell repertoires in COVID-19. Repertoires were generated with immunoSEQ multiplex PCR, while TCRdb's copy carries only in-frame clones and drops some. The data contain 85,000 to 100,000 clones, 55% to 80% of them seen just once; the ten biggest clones take up around 23%. Sequencing was done on a sample of peripheral blood. The source is a woman aged 55-70 years in a cohort sampled during active or convalescent COVID-19.

The V gene is TRBV30, the J gene TRBJ1-4, with 10 nucleotides matching TRBD1. The CDR3 totals 16 residues. Germline V gene data show CDR1 as GTSNPN and CDR2 as SVGIG (reference sequence). J gave up 6 bases and V 2 bases, and 9 bases lay outside the gene matches. CDR3 nucleotides: TGTGCCTGGAGTTTCCCCCGACAGGGGGCGGATGAAAAACTGTTTTTT. Its protein product is CAWSFPRQGADEKLFF.

The chain is built from TRBV20-1 and TRBJ1-6; 7 bases are shared with TRBD1. Germline lookup yields CDR1 DFQATT and CDR2 SNEGSKA (reference sequence). The CDR3 totals 15 residues. V was pared by 3 bases and J by 10 bases, with 12 bases of the junction left unmatched. The CDR3 coding sequence is TGCAGTGCTAGTACAGGGGAGAACCTCAGGTCACCCCTCCACTTT. Protein: CSASTGENLRSPLHF.

This chain joins TRBV2 and TRBJ1-4; TRBD1 aligns across 9 bases. The CDR3 is 12 residues long. The germline CDR1 and CDR2 sequences are SNHLY and FYNNEI. V was pared by 10 bases and J by 7 bases, with 4 bases of the junction left unmatched. DNA of the CDR3: TGTGCCACCGGGACAGGGTTTGAAAAACTGTTTTTT. Its protein product is CATGTGFEKLFF.

J is TRBJ2-2 and V is TRBV5-6; 7 nucleotides match TRBD1. The germline V gene has CDR1 SGHDT and CDR2 YYEEEE. Trimming cost V 4 bases and J 7 bases; bases outside gene matches: 7. This CDR3 comprises 14 residues. This CDR3 reads CASSPTGFNGELFF. The CDR3 DNA reads TGTGCCAGCAGCCCGACAGGGTTTAACGGGGAGCTGTTTTTT.

The chain is built from TRBV5-1 and TRBJ2-5; TRBD2 aligns across 16 bases. V lost 4 bases to trimming and J lost 2 bases; unmatched junction nucleotides: 11. Germline V gene lookup returns CDR1 SGHRS and CDR2 YFSETQ. The CDR3 runs 19 residues. The CDR3 bases are TGCGCCAGCAGCGCGGGACTAGCGGGGGGGCGGTCTGTGCAAGAGACCCAGTACTTC. Translation: CASSAGLAGGRSVQETQYF.

This clone was seen only once. The gene calls are TRBV3-1 (or the pseudogene TRBV3-2) and TRBJ2-1; 13 bases line up with TRBD2. CDR1 and CDR2 from the germline V gene are LGHDT and YNNKEL (reference sequence). Unmatched junction bases numbered 4, after V lost 4 bases and J lost 4 bases. CDR3 length equals 16 residues. The CDR3 DNA sequence: TGTGCCAGCAGCCCGCGGACTAGCGGGGGATACAATGAGCAGTTCTTC. As protein: CASSPRTSGGYNEQFF.

This clone showed up just a few times. The J gene is TRBJ1-2, the V gene TRBV18; D remains ambiguous. Deletions cut 2 bases from V and 4 bases from J, with 17 bases between. Germline CDR1 reads KGHSH; CDR2 reads LQKENI. This CDR3 region has 16 residues. The CDR3: CASSPYRPEGLYGYTF. The CDR3, as DNA: TGTGCCAGCTCACCATATCGGCCTGAGGGCCTCTATGGCTACACCTTC.

The chain couples TRBV3-1 (or the pseudogene TRBV3-2) to TRBJ1-2, with D perhaps TRBD1 (5 bases). Germline V lookup: CDR1 LGHDT, CDR2 YNNKEL (reference sequence). The CDR3 runs 15 residues. The V gene lost 2 bases and the J gene lost 4 bases, with 14 bases spanning the gap. CDR3 DNA sequence: TGTGCCAGCAGCCAAAGGCAGGGCCCCTTCTATGGCTACACCTTC. Residues: CASSQRQGPFYGYTF.

The chain's CDR3 is CASKASGTDTQYF. As DNA, the CDR3 is TGTGCCAGCAAGGCTAGCGGCACAGATACGCAGTATTTT. The chain has TRBV2 and TRBJ2-3; tentative D call: TRBD2 (6 bases). V was pared by 7 bases and J by 1 base, with 9 bases between. The CDR3 is 13 residues long. Germline loops: CDR1 SNHLY, CDR2 FYNNEI.

The CDR3 sequence is CASSLSGYEQYF. CDR3 bases: TGTGCCAGCAGCTTAAGCGGCTACGAGCAGTACTTC. The gene calls are TRBV11-2 and TRBJ2-7; possible D gene TRBD2, 5 bases. The CDR3 has 12 residues. V lost 2 bases and J 3 bases, leaving 5 bases between the germline ends. Germline V lookup: CDR1 SGHAT, CDR2 FQNNGV. Based on the CDR3 plus reference TRBV11-2 and TRBJ2-7, the full variable domain is EAGVAQSPRYKIIEKRQSVAFWCNPISGHATLYWYQQILGQGPKLLIQFQNNGVVDDSQLPKDRFSAERLKGVDSTLKIQPAKLEDSAVYLCASSLSGYEQYFGPGTRLTVT.

The J gene is TRBJ2-1, the V gene TRBV11-3, with 9 positions matching TRBD1. There are 16 residues in the CDR3. The germline gives CDR1 SGHNT, CDR2 YENEEA. Losses at the gene ends were 4 bases for V and 7 bases for J; bases not matched to a gene: 11. Written as DNA, the CDR3 is TGTGCCAGCAGCTCCCAGTGGACAGGGGAGGGGAATGAGCAGTTCTTC. Translation gives CASSSQWTGEGNEQFF.

This rearrangement joins TRBV7-9 to TRBJ1-3; D possibly corresponds to TRBD1 (5 bases). Germline V gene sequence: CDR1 SEHNR, CDR2 FQNEAQ (reference sequence). CDR3 size: 13 residues. The V end lost 5 bases, the J end lost 8 bases, and 13 bases lay between the germline ends. CDR3 in DNA: TGTGCCAGCAGCCAAACAGGCTGGGACACCATATATTTT. Translating it yields CASSQTGWDTIYF.

The J gene is TRBJ2-5, the V gene TRBV24-1; D may be TRBD2 (6 bases). This CDR3 is 15 amino acids long. From germline, CDR1 is KGHDR and CDR2 SFDVKD. V lost 4 bases and J lost 4, with 15 bases in between. Here the CDR3 reads CATSDRRGWGETQYF. The CDR3 DNA follows: TGTGCCACCAGTGACCGGCGGGGTTGGGGAGAGACCCAGTACTTC.

This rearrangement joins TRBV7-2 to TRBJ2-5; no clear D. Between the trimmed V and J ends, which lost 1 base and 5 bases, there was a span of 11 bases. Germline values: CDR1 SGHTA, CDR2 FQGNSA. The CDR3 sequence is 14 residues long. CDR3 residues: CASSLVFSGETQYF. The CDR3 DNA reads as TGTGCCAGCAGCTTAGTGTTCTCGGGTGAGACCCAGTACTTC.

This chain links TRBV21-1 with TRBJ1-6; the DNA was not used to check the table's D call, TRBD1. TRBV21-1 corresponds to a pseudogene. The CDR3 has 17 amino acids. The CDR3 here is CASSKDGQGSYNSPLHF. In DNA, the CDR3 is TGTGCCAGCAGCAAAGACGGACAGGGGAGCTATAATTCACCCCTCCACTTT.

This clone was picked up one time. The V call is TRBV19, the J call TRBJ1-1, with 7 bases lining up with TRBD1. Germline V gene lookup returns CDR1 LNHDA and CDR2 SQIVND (reference sequence). V was pared by 3 bases and J by 8 bases, with 9 bases of the junction left unmatched. This CDR3 has 14 residues. CDR3 sequence (DNA): TGTGCCAGTAGTATGGTCGGCCGCAGGGGGGAAGCTTTCTTT. It translates to CASSMVGRRGEAFF.

This clone turned up a few times. CDR3: CASSYSGGYNQPQHF. The DNA for the CDR3 is TGTGCCAGCAGTTACTCGGGAGGGTATAATCAGCCCCAGCATTTT. The rearrangement links TRBV6-5 to TRBJ1-5; unclear D gene. Trimming left V 0 bases short and J 4 bases short, with 10 bases between. Germline V gene lookup returns CDR1 MNHEY and CDR2 SVGAGI. The CDR3 extends over 15 amino acids.

The V and J genes are TRBV29-1 and TRBJ2-7, with 8 bases lining up with TRBD1. After removal of 3 bases from V and 6 bases from J, the junction contained 4 bases not matched to a gene. This CDR3 has 12 amino acids. The germline gives CDR1 SQVTM, CDR2 ANQGSEA. DNA of the CDR3: TGCAGCGTTGATGGCAGGGGGCCCGAGCAGTACTTC. Its protein product is CSVDGRGPEQYF.

The chain couples TRBV12-3 or TRBV12-4 to TRBJ1-1; unclear D gene. This CDR3 has 13 residues. Trimming pared 3 bases from V and 5 bases from J, leaving 10 bases between. This CDR3 is CASSFRLRTEAFF. The CDR3 nucleotides read TGTGCCAGCAGTTTTAGGTTGAGGACTGAAGCTTTCTTT.

This clone was detected only a few times. This chain joins TRBV3-1 (or the pseudogene TRBV3-2) and TRBJ1-6; weak D call: TRBD1 (5 bases). From germline, CDR1 is LGHDT and CDR2 YNNKEL (reference sequence). This CDR3 has 14 residues. Trimming took off 6 bases at V and 6 bases at J, with 12 bases between the two ends. CDR3 bases: TGTGCCAGCAGGTGGCGGGGCGGTAATTCACCCCTCCACTTT. This gives the protein CASRWRGGNSPLHF.

The chain uses TRBV7-9 and TRBJ2-3; tentatively, D is TRBD2 (5 bases). The CDR3 is 16 amino acids. Germline values: CDR1 SEHNR, CDR2 FQNEAQ (reference sequence). The germline V and J ends were trimmed by 0 bases and 3 bases, with 13 bases remaining between them. CDR3 DNA: TGTGCCAGCAGCTTAGCGGGTGTAACGGGGACAGATACGCAGTATTTT. Its protein product is CASSLAGVTGTDTQYF.

V gene TRBV7-9 combines with J gene TRBJ1-3; D not certain. The CDR3 runs 11 residues. Between the trimmed V and J ends, which lost 2 bases and 8 bases, there was a span of 4 bases. Germline lookup yields CDR1 SEHNR and CDR2 FQNEAQ (reference sequence). The CDR3 region is CASSLSHTIYF. CDR3 bases: TGTGCCAGCAGCTTAAGCCACACCATATATTTT. Complete variable domain (other parts from reference TRBV7-9 and TRBJ1-3): DTGVSQNPRHKITKRGQNVTFRCDPISEHNRLYWYRQTLGQGPEFLTYFQNEAQLEKSRLLSDRFSAERPKGSFSTLEIQRTEQGDSAMYLCASSLSHTIYFGEGSWLTVV.

V usage is TRBV27 and J usage is TRBJ2-1; 11 bases are shared with TRBD2. The V gene end was trimmed by 4 bases and the J gene end by 6 bases; junction bases not matched to a gene: 5. The CDR3 contains 15 residues. From germline, CDR1 is MNHEY and CDR2 SMNVEV (reference sequence). The CDR3 DNA reads as TGTGCCAGCAGTTACACACTAGCGGGGGTCAATGAGCAGTTCTTC. As protein: CASSYTLAGVNEQFF.

The V gene is TRBV5-4, the J gene TRBJ2-5, with 7 bases identical to TRBD1. Germline-derived CDR1 and CDR2 are SGHNT and YYREEE (reference sequence). V was pared by 0 bases and J by 5 bases, with 13 bases of the junction left unmatched. The CDR3 is 17 residues long. The CDR3 DNA reads TGTGCCAGCAGCTTGGAACAAGGACAGGCGATCGGGGAGACCCAGTACTTC. Protein: CASSLEQGQAIGETQYF.

The genes are TRBV18 and TRBJ1-4; unclear D gene. The CDR3 sequence is 12 residues long. CDR1 is KGHSH, CDR2 LQKENI, per germline. The germline V and J ends were trimmed by 3 bases and 6 bases, with 5 bases remaining between them. CDR3: CASSPTDEKLFF. The CDR3 nucleotides read TGTGCCAGCTCACCCACGGATGAAAAACTGTTTTTT.

The V gene is TRBV19, the J gene TRBJ2-6; the match to TRBD1 covers 8 bases. The CDR3 totals 18 residues. The ends lost 9 bases at V and 3 bases at J; junction bases unmatched: 16. The V gene's germline CDR1 is LNHDA and CDR2 SQIVND (reference sequence). The CDR3 here is CASTRGQGISFGANVLTF. The CDR3 region has the DNA TGTGCCAGCACTCGCGGACAGGGAATCTCTTTTGGGGCCAACGTCCTGACTTTC.

The sample holds one count of this clone. The V call is TRBV27, the J call TRBJ2-7; 7 nucleotides agree with TRBD2. In germline, CDR1 is MNHEY, CDR2 SMNVEV (reference sequence). Trimming removed 5 bases from V and 5 bases from J; junction bases left unmatched: 12. CDR3 length: 15 residues. CDR3 residues: CASSASGLILHEQYF. The CDR3 bases are TGTGCCAGCAGTGCCTCGGGACTAATTTTACACGAGCAGTACTTC.

In its sample, this clone was seen a few times. V and J are TRBV19 and TRBJ1-3; the D is unclear. The CDR3 covers 13 residues. V was pared by 9 bases and J by 0 bases, with 9 bases between. Looked up from germline, CDR1 is LNHDA and CDR2 is SQIVND (reference sequence). The CDR3, as DNA: TGTGCCAGCAGCAGGAACTCTGGAAACACCATATATTTT. Translation gives CASSRNSGNTIYF.

The rearrangement joins TRBV5-1 to TRBJ2-5; 12 nucleotides align to TRBD2. Germline V gives CDR1 SGHRS, CDR2 YFSETQ. Losses at the gene ends were 3 bases for V and 5 bases for J; bases not matched to a gene: 5. CDR3 length equals 15 residues. CDR3: CASSSLAGGMETQYF. In DNA form, the CDR3 reads TGCGCCAGCAGCTCCCTAGCGGGGGGGATGGAGACCCAGTACTTC. Filled out from reference TRBV5-1 and TRBJ2-5, the complete variable domain reads KAGVTQTPRYLIKTRGQQVTLSCSPISGHRSVSWYQQTPGQGLQFLFEYFSETQRNKGNFPGRFSGRQFSNSRSEMNVSTLELGDSALYLCASSSLAGGMETQYFGPGTRLLVL.

V usage is TRBV15 and J usage is TRBJ1-6; maybe TRBD1 (5 bases). This CDR3 region has 16 residues. Germline V gene data show CDR1 as LNHNV and CDR2 as YYDKDF (reference sequence). V shed 4 bases and J shed 1 base, with 11 bases lying between them. CDR3 residues: CATSKSGFSYNSPLHF. For the CDR3, the DNA is TGTGCCACCAGCAAATCAGGGTTTTCCTATAATTCACCCCTCCACTTT.

The rearrangement links TRBV5-6 to TRBJ2-5; 8 nucleotides match TRBD2. The CDR3 covers 16 residues. From germline, CDR1 is SGHDT and CDR2 YYEEEE. V trimming: 0 bases; J trimming: 7 bases; junction bases outside the gene matches: 11. This CDR3 reads CASSLVGGADLGTQYF. Written as DNA, the CDR3 is TGTGCCAGCAGCTTGGTCGGGGGGGCCGACCTGGGGACCCAGTACTTC. Based on the CDR3 plus reference TRBV5-6 and TRBJ2-5, the full variable domain is DAGVTQSPTHLIKTRGQQVTLRCSPKSGHDTVSWYQQALGQGPQFIFQYYEEEERQRGNFPDRFSGHQFPNYSSELNVNALLLGDSALYLCASSLVGGADLGTQYFGPGTRLLVL.